These 21 T cell receptor beta chains were sequenced from one sample in a study of blood T cells in healthy people across ages. A J-beta primer mix and a sample-barcoded 5' primer were used in a second PCR of about 7 to 12 cycles. From the 5' RACE reads, TCRdb called clonotypes with MiXCR, one entry per CDR3 protein. The repertoire includes hundreds of thousands of distinct CDR3 sequences, roughly 43% of them detected once, and around 25% sits in the top ten. Sample: blood. Receptors originate from an elderly man in good health.

This clonotype was picked up a small number of times. The V gene is TRBV4-3, the J gene TRBJ1-6; D remains ambiguous. This CDR3 contains 15 residues. CDR1 and CDR2 (germline): LGHNA, YSLEER. The V and J ends lost 3 bases and 7 bases respectively, with 13 bases between them. The CDR3, as DNA: TGCGCCAGCAGCCACGACCCCACCGGGAATTCACCCCTCCACTTT. Amino acids: CASSHDPTGNSPLHF.

The chain has TRBV29-1 and TRBJ2-1; no firm D call. The germline CDR1 and CDR2 sequences are SQVTM and ANQGSEA. V was cut by 3 bases and J by 8 bases, with 11 bases left in between. CDR3 size: 12 residues. The CDR3 reads CSVDGRADEQFF. The CDR3 DNA reads as TGCAGCGTTGATGGCCGGGCGGATGAGCAGTTCTTC.

The rearrangement joins TRBV29-1 to TRBJ1-2; no definite D call. Germline loops: CDR1 SQVTM, CDR2 ANQGSEA. This CDR3 region has 12 residues. The CDR3 is CSSRVGKYGYTF. The CDR3 coding sequence is TGCAGTTCCAGAGTAGGGAAATATGGCTACACCTTC.

In its sample, this clonotype was seen once. CDR3 sequence (DNA): TGCAGTGCTAGAACTCTGTATGCGGGACAGCCCCAGCATTTT. This encodes CSARTLYAGQPQHF. The rearrangement joins TRBV20-1 to TRBJ1-5; no definite D call. This CDR3 has 14 amino acids. Germline V gene sequence: CDR1 DFQATT, CDR2 SNEGSKA (reference sequence). V was clipped by 2 bases and J by 7 bases, with 15 bases between them.

The chain recombines TRBV7-9 with TRBJ2-3; 8 bases line up with TRBD2. The CDR3 is 16 residues long. Germline CDR1 reads SEHNR; CDR2 reads FQNEAQ (reference sequence). The trim removed 5 bases at V and 6 bases at J, leaving 13 bases unmatched. This CDR3 reads CASSRLGTSPADTQYF. CDR3 coding DNA: TGTGCCAGCAGCAGACTTGGGACTAGTCCTGCGGATACGCAGTATTTT.

With respect to this clonotype: A much bigger clone sits one base away, suggesting this may be a read error. The chain uses TRBV6-6 and TRBJ1-1, with 9 bases matching TRBD1. Germline lookup yields CDR1 MNHNY and CDR2 SVGAGI (reference sequence). This CDR3 contains 15 residues. The CDR3 sequence: CVSSSTGGVDTEAFF. The CDR3 DNA sequence: TGTGTCAGCAGTTCTACAGGGGGCGTGGACACTGAAGCTTTCTTT.

V usage is TRBV4-2 and J usage is TRBJ2-3; D perhaps matches TRBD2 (5 bases). There are 14 residues in the CDR3. Germline V gene sequence: CDR1 LGHNA, CDR2 YNFKEQ. V lost 4 bases, J lost 4 bases, and 12 bases lay in between. CDR3 residues: CASSPDQAADTQYF. The CDR3 DNA reads TGTGCCAGCAGCCCGGACCAAGCGGCAGATACGCAGTATTTT.

The chain uses TRBV7-2 and TRBJ2-7, with 7 bases lining up with TRBD1. V was clipped by 5 bases and J by 2 bases; unmatched bases: 15. The CDR3 spans 17 residues. Germline CDR1 and CDR2: SGHTA and FQGNSA. This chain's CDR3 is CASSERVPGTGAYEQYF. CDR3 in DNA: TGTGCCAGCAGCGAAAGGGTTCCCGGAACAGGGGCCTACGAGCAGTACTTC.

This clonotype showed up just a few times. The chain has TRBV3-1 and TRBJ2-5; 12 positions match TRBD2. CDR1 is LGHDT, CDR2 YNNKEL, per germline (reference sequence). V lost 4 bases, J lost 11 bases, and 14 bases stayed unmatched. The CDR3 runs to 16 residues. The DNA of the CDR3 is TGTGCCAGCAGCCTCTTAGGACTAGCGGGGTTTAGTGAGCAGTACTTC. Translating gives CASSLLGLAGFSEQYF.

The chain carries TRBV20-1 and TRBJ2-5, with a tentative D call TRBD2 (6 bases). The J call is in doubt because the DNA end fits TRBJ2-7 better. The CDR3 is 17 residues long. Germline V gene sequence: CDR1 DFQATT, CDR2 SNEGSKA (reference sequence). The CDR3 DNA sequence: TGCAGTGCTAGAGACTCCGGGAATGGCGGGGACTCCTACGAGCAGTACTTC. It is translated as CSARDSGNGGDSYEQYF.

This chain links TRBV28 with TRBJ2-1; tentatively, D is TRBD2 (6 bases). The germline V gene encodes CDR1 MDHEN and CDR2 SYDVKM. The V end was cut by 3 bases, the J end by 0 bases, with 15 bases between. The CDR3 loop spans 17 amino acids. The CDR3 nucleotides are TGTGCCAGCAGTTTCTGGGACTCCTCAAGCTCCTACAATGAGCAGTTCTTC. Protein: CASSFWDSSSSYNEQFF.

This clonotype was recorded a few times. The V call is TRBV20-1, the J call TRBJ2-7, with D possibly matching TRBD2 (7 bases). The CDR3 is 15 residues long. Germline CDR1 reads DFQATT; CDR2 reads SNEGSKA (reference sequence). V was shortened by 0 bases and J by 7 bases, with 19 bases between the two germline ends. As DNA, the CDR3 is TGCAGTGCTAGAGATTGGGGGGGACACTTAGCAGAGCAGTACTTC. This gives the protein CSARDWGGHLAEQYF.

The rearrangement joins TRBV15 to TRBJ2-7; maybe TRBD1 (6 bases). The CDR3 consists of 14 residues. Germline loops: CDR1 LNHNV, CDR2 YYDKDF (reference sequence). V lost 0 bases to trimming and J lost 2 bases, with 8 bases between them. Written as DNA, the CDR3 is TGTGCCACCAGCAGAGATAGGACAGCCTACGAGCAGTACTTC. Residues: CATSRDRTAYEQYF.

The chain uses TRBV24-1 and TRBJ2-6; D remains unclear. The CDR3 is 15 amino acids. The ends were cut back, 7 bases at V and 4 bases at J, with 13 bases in the middle. In germline, CDR1 is KGHDR, CDR2 SFDVKD. The CDR3 reads CATRSGGSGANVLTF. DNA of the CDR3: TGTGCCACCAGATCAGGTGGTTCCGGGGCCAACGTCCTGACTTTC.

CDR3 sequence reads: CASSWGSNQPQHF. The CDR3 region has the DNA TGTGCCAGCAGTTGGGGCAGCAATCAGCCCCAGCATTTT. The J gene is TRBJ1-5, the V gene TRBV6-6, with D possibly matching TRBD1 (5 bases). This CDR3 is built from 13 residues. Trimming shortened V by 4 bases and J by 1 base, and 5 bases separated the two germline ends. Per the germline V gene, CDR1 is MNHNY and CDR2 is SVGAGI (reference sequence).

The J gene is TRBJ2-1, the V gene TRBV11-2; 9 positions match TRBD2. Germline CDR1 and CDR2: SGHAT and FQNNGV. V was clipped by 3 bases and J by 6 bases; unmatched bases: 6. This CDR3 has 15 residues. The CDR3 sequence is CASSFLAGVGNEQFF. As DNA, the CDR3 is TGTGCCAGCAGCTTTTTAGCGGGGGTTGGCAATGAGCAGTTCTTC.

This clonotype was seen only a few times. The CDR3 DNA is TGCGCCAGCAGCCACCCGGGCCAGAACACTGAAGCTTTCTTT. Residues: CASSHPGQNTEAFF. The gene calls are TRBV4-3 and TRBJ1-1; D gene unclear. The ends were cut back, 3 bases at V and 1 base at J, with 9 bases in the middle. The CDR3 is 14 amino acids. The germline V gene encodes CDR1 LGHNA and CDR2 YSLEER.

Only a few counts were recorded for this clonotype. Being one base from a much bigger clone, this may be a read error. The rearrangement links TRBV6-6 to TRBJ2-1, with a tentative D call TRBD2 (6 bases). The ends were cut back, 4 bases at V and 5 bases at J, with 21 bases in the middle. Germline V lookup: CDR1 MNHNY, CDR2 SVGAGI (reference sequence). The CDR3 length is 17 residues. This CDR3 is CASSSLGRDGGHNEQFF. DNA for the CDR3: TGTGCCAGCAGTTCCCTCGGGCGTGACGGAGGGCACAATGAGCAGTTCTTC.

The rearrangement uses TRBV12-3 or TRBV12-4 and TRBJ2-3, with 9 bases fitting TRBD2. The CDR3 contains 15 residues. Trimming removed 2 bases from V and 6 bases from J; junction bases left unmatched: 6. The CDR3 loop is CASSLPAGGSDTQYF. Written as DNA, the CDR3 is TGTGCCAGCAGTTTACCAGCGGGAGGCTCGGATACGCAGTATTTT.

This sequence joins TRBV4-3 and TRBJ1-5; TRBD1 matches 7 bases. Per the germline V gene, CDR1 is LGHNA and CDR2 is YSLEER. With V trimmed by 0 bases and J by 1 base, 6 bases remained unmatched. The CDR3 length is 17 residues. CDR3 sequence: CASSQDRTRGSNQPQHF. The CDR3 bases are TGCGCCAGCAGCCAAGATCGAACCAGGGGGAGCAATCAGCCCCAGCATTTT.

The CDR3 coding sequence is TGTGCCAGCAGTTTAGCGGCGGGGGGGCCCTACGAGCAGTACTTC. It yields the protein CASSLAAGGPYEQYF. This rearrangement joins TRBV12-3 or TRBV12-4 to TRBJ2-4; TRBD2 matches at 9 bases. The DNA end lines up better with TRBJ2-7; the J call may be wrong. This CDR3 is built from 15 residues.